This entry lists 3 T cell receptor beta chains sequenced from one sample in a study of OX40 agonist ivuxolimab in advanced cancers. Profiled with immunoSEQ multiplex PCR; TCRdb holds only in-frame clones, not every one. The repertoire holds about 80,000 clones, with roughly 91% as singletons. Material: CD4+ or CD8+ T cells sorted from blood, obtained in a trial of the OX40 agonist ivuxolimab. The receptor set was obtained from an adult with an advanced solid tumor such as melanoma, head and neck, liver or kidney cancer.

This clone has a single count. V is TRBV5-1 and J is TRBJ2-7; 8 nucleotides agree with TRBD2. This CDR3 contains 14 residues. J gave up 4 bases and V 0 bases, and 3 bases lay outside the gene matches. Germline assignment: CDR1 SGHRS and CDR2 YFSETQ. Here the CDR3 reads CASSLAGGRYEQYF. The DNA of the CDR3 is TGCGCCAGCAGCTTGGCGGGGGGGCGGTACGAGCAGTACTTC.

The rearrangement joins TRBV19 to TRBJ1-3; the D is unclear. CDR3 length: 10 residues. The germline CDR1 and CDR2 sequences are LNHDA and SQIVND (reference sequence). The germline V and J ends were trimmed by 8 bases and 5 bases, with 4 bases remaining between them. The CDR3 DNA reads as TGTGCCAGTGGGAGAAACACCATATATTTT. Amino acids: CASGRNTIYF. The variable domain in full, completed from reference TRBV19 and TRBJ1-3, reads DGGITQSPKYLFRKEGQNVTLSCEQNLNHDAMYWYRQDPGQGLRLIYYSQIVNDFQKGDIAEGYSVSREKKESFPLTVTSAQKNPTAFYLCASGRNTIYFGEGSWLTVV.

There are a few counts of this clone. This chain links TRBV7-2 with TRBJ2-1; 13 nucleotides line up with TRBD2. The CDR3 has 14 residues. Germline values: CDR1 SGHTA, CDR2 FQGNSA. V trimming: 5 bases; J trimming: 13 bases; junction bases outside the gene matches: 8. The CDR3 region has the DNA TGTGCCAGCAGCCCCGATACTAGCGGGAGGGGTCAGTTCTTC. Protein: CASSPDTSGRGQFF.